This TCR beta chain originates from a study of blood T cells in healthy people across ages. General observations from the study: Researchers said unsorted PBMCs prevented a conclusive naive versus antigen-experienced comparison.

With 5 bases clipped from V and 2 bases from J, the junction kept 6 bases outside the gene matches. CDR3 length equals 14 residues. Germline V CDR1 and CDR2: MNHEY, SVGEGT. Every donor contributed around 10 milliliters of peripheral blood by blood draw. No fewer than 7 million PBMCs went into each sample. This clonotype was recorded many times. Its target is unknown. The use of a sample-barcoded 5' primer and a J-beta primer mix characterized a second PCR of about 7 to 12 cycles. Each cDNA molecule carried a tag from a template-switch adaptor that contained 12 random nucleotides. TCRdb itself ran the 5' RACE reads through MiXCR, one entry per CDR3 protein. The sample includes about 1.8 million distinct CDR3 sequences, just under 50% seen only once; the top ten take more than 2%.

The source is a middle-aged woman in good health. The chain carries TRBV6-2 or TRBV6-3 and TRBJ2-7, with 7 bases fitting TRBD1. The specimen was blood. DNA for the CDR3: TGTGCCAGCAGTCCCGGGACAGACACCTACGAGCAGTACTTC. Protein: CASSPGTDTYEQYF.